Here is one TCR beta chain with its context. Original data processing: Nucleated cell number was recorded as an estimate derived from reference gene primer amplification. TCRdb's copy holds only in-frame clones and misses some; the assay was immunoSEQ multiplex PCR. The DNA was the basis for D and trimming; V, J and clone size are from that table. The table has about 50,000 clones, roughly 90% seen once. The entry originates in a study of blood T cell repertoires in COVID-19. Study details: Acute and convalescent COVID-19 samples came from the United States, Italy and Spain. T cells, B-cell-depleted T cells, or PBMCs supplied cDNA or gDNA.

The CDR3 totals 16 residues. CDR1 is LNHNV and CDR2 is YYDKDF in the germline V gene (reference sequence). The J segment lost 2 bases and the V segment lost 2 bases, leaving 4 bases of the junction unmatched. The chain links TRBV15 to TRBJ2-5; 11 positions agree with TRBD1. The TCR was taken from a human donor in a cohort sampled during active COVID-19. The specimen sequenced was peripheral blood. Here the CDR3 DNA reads TGTGCCACCAGCAGATTCCGGGACAGGGGGCAAGAGACCCAGTACTTC. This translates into CATSRFRDRGQETQYF. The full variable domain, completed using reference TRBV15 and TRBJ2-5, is DAMVIQNPRYQVTQFGKPVTLSCSQTLNHNVMYWYQQKSSQAPKLLFHYYDKDFNNEADTPDNFQSRRPNTSFCFLDIRSPGLGDTAMYLCATSRFRDRGQETQYFGPGTRLLVL.